This T cell receptor (beta chain) is drawn from a study of shared clonotypes between healthy human individuals. About the research overall: Donors had three CD4 naive, three CD4 memory, two CD8 naive and one CD8 memory plate apiece.

Remarks on this clone: Antigen unknown.

Measured with immunoSEQ multiplex PCR; TCRdb has only the in-frame clones, and not every one. The sample lists around 2.5 million clones; roughly 93% were seen once. The study enrolled healthy HIV-negative adults without recent acute infections or vaccinations as donors. Everyone who donated was a Caucasian adult who lived in Nashville, Tennessee. The study's findings and limits: All-four-donor shared clonotypes had higher generation probabilities than non-shared clonotypes did.

The germline V gene has CDR1 SGHTA and CDR2 FQGNSA. V gave up 5 bases and J gave up 6 bases; unmatched junction bases: 8. The CDR3 runs to 16 residues. The sample consisted of naive CD4+ T cells from PBMCs. The subset is: CD45RA+ positively selected. This sequence was found in a man aged 18 to 29 in good health. Some clones in this sample may be carry-over from other donors' samples. The V gene is TRBV7-2, the J gene TRBJ2-5; TRBD2 aligns across 14 bases. The CDR3 is CASSVGTSGSGKTQYF. The CDR3 bases are TGTGCCAGCAGCGTCGGGACTAGCGGGAGTGGGAAGACCCAGTACTTC.